What follows is one T cell receptor (beta chain) and its context. Its antigen is as yet unknown. This sample is part of a study of cytomegalovirus exposure and HLA in healthy donors. J lost 4 bases, V lost 2 bases, and 8 bases had no gene match. The CDR3 loop spans 16 amino acids. CDR1 SGHTA and CDR2 FQGTGA come from the germline V gene. Study-level findings and limits: An analysis done earlier found most TCR beta V segments productive about 87% or about 30% of the time.

The PCR was carried out with 60 Vbeta primers and 13 Jbeta primers. Here immunoSEQ multiplex PCR was the method, and the copy in TCRdb shows in-frame clones only, minus some. The sample carries 80,000 to 100,000 clones, 81% recorded once. The receptor was derived from a human donor in good health. The sample comprised PBMCs. The V and J genes are TRBV7-3 and TRBJ2-3, with TRBD2 matching 8 bases. DNA of the CDR3: TGTGCCAGCAGCTTAGTAGCGGGACCCACCCCAGATACGCAGTATTTT. Its translation: CASSLVAGPTPDTQYF.